This TCR beta chain was sequenced for a study of identical twins. From the 5' RACE reads, TCRdb called clonotypes with MiXCR, one entry per CDR3 protein. The table records about 240,000 distinct CDR3 sequences, about 10% of them present only once. The CDR3 runs 13 residues. Germline-derived CDR1 and CDR2 are SGHAT and FQNNGV. The V end was cut by 5 bases, the J end by 3 bases, with 11 bases between. This clonotype has a handful of counts. The J gene is TRBJ2-7, the V gene TRBV11-2; D assignment may be TRBD1 or TRBD2 (5 bases each). This TCR came from a man aged 45 to 65 in good health. Sequenced sample: memory T cells sorted from blood. In nucleotides, the CDR3 is TGTGCCAGCAGCCGGGACGAAAACTACGAGCAGTACTTC. This encodes CASSRDENYEQYF.